Shown below are 26 T cell receptor beta chains from a single sample sequenced in a study of cytomegalovirus exposure and HLA in healthy donors. With 60 Vbeta and 13 Jbeta primers, the PCR was carried out. TCRdb's copy holds only in-frame clones and misses some; the assay was immunoSEQ multiplex PCR. The sample consists of about 120,000 clones, approximately 81% of them appearing once. Sequencing was performed on PBMCs. Receptors were obtained from a man aged 25 to 40 in good health and CMV-seropositive.

As regards this clone: The junction does not match germline at one end; this may be a read error. The genes are TRBV7-9 and TRBJ1-2, with unresolved D. This CDR3 is built from 16 residues. CDR1 and CDR2 (germline): SEHNR, FQNEAQ (reference sequence). CDR3 sequence: CSSSPEVPYHSYGYTF. As DNA, the CDR3 is TGTTCCAGCAGCCCAGAGGTACCCTACCATAGCTATGGCTACACCTTC. Based on the CDR3 plus reference TRBV7-9 and TRBJ1-2, the full variable domain is DTGVSQNPRHKITKRGQNVTFRCDPISEHNRLYWYRQTLGQGPEFLTYFQNEAQLEKSRLLSDRFSAERPKGSFSTLEIQRTEQGDSAMYLCSSSPEVPYHSYGYTFGSGTRLTVV.

V is TRBV27 and J is TRBJ2-7; 7 positions match TRBD1. V lost 1 base to trimming and J lost 6 bases; unmatched junction nucleotides: 6. This CDR3 comprises 14 residues. Germline loops: CDR1 MNHEY, CDR2 SMNVEV (reference sequence). The CDR3 protein is CASSLYGTEFEQYF. The CDR3 DNA reads as TGTGCCAGCAGTTTATACGGGACAGAGTTCGAGCAGTACTTC.

The chain joins TRBV15 to TRBJ2-2; TRBD2 aligns across 10 bases. Unmatched junction bases numbered 13, after V lost 9 bases and J lost 6 bases. Germline CDR1 is LNHNV and CDR2 is YYDKDF (reference sequence). This CDR3 comprises 16 residues. CDR3 nucleotide sequence: TGTGCCACATACGAATATTACGGACTAGCGGCCGGGGAGCTGTTTTTT. Its translation: CATYEYYGLAAGELFF.

The rearrangement uses TRBV2 and TRBJ1-6; unclear D gene. CDR1 SNHLY and CDR2 FYNNEI come from the germline V gene. Trimming shortened V by 6 bases and J by 3 bases, and 12 bases separated the two germline ends. The CDR3 has 15 residues. The CDR3 DNA sequence: TGTGCCAGCAGGTCTACAGTCGACTATAATTCACCCCTCCACTTT. Protein sequence: CASRSTVDYNSPLHF.

This clone was observed a handful of times. CDR3 sequence: CASSLNPTGGDNEQFF. The CDR3 DNA reads as TGTGCCAGCAGCTTAAATCCAACAGGGGGGGATAATGAGCAGTTCTTC. The J gene is TRBJ2-1, the V gene TRBV7-3; D is perhaps TRBD1 (8 bases). Per germline, CDR1 SGHTA and CDR2 FQGTGA. V was clipped by 1 base and J by 7 bases, with 17 bases between them. The CDR3 spans 16 residues.

The CDR3 protein is CASSKDGGGSTDTQYF. CDR3 DNA: TGTGCCAGCAGCAAAGATGGCGGGGGGAGCACAGATACGCAGTATTTT. This sequence joins TRBV21-1 and TRBJ2-3; the D segment call TRBD2 is taken from the table without a DNA check. TRBV21-1 is assigned pseudogene status. The CDR3 sequence is 16 residues long.

The V call is TRBV5-1, the J call TRBJ1-2; no firm D call. This CDR3 comprises 11 residues. Germline V lookup: CDR1 SGHRS, CDR2 YFSETQ. The ends were cut back, 6 bases at V and 8 bases at J, with 11 bases in the middle. CDR3 amino acids: CASNDGGGYTF. DNA for the CDR3: TGCGCCAGCAACGACGGCGGGGGCTACACCTTC.

The CDR3 DNA sequence: TGCGCCAGCAGGCTGGGGGGGGCTGGGACCTACGAGCAGTACTTC. Its translation: CASRLGGAGTYEQYF. The V gene is TRBV5-1, the J gene TRBJ2-7; D is possibly TRBD2 (7 bases). The length of the CDR3 is 15 residues. Per the germline V gene, CDR1 is SGHRS and CDR2 is YFSETQ. Trimming took off 5 bases at V and 2 bases at J, with 17 bases between the two ends.

V gene TRBV7-9 combines with J gene TRBJ1-1; possible D gene TRBD1, 6 bases. CDR1 is SEHNR and CDR2 is FQNEAQ in the germline V gene (reference sequence). The CDR3 covers 16 residues. V was clipped by 2 bases and J by 5 bases, with 18 bases between them. The CDR3 here is CASSLNQGRGSTEAFF. The CDR3 region has the DNA TGTGCCAGCAGCTTAAACCAGGGCAGGGGCTCTACTGAAGCTTTCTTT.

This clone occurred once. This chain joins TRBV11-1 and TRBJ1-1, with D possibly being TRBD1 (6 bases). The CDR3 consists of 16 residues. With 1 base removed from V and 0 bases from J, the gap between germline ends came to 12 bases. Germline V CDR1 and CDR2: SGHAT, FQDESV (reference sequence). The CDR3 DNA is TGTGCCAGCAGCTTAGTAGCAGGGGTCATGAACACTGAAGCTTTCTTT. Translated: CASSLVAGVMNTEAFF.

This clone was recorded a few times. The V gene is TRBV7-2, the J gene TRBJ2-7, with TRBD1 identical over 11 bases. J gave up 3 bases and V 5 bases, and 12 bases lay outside the gene matches. This CDR3 is 17 amino acids long. Per the germline V gene, CDR1 is SGHTA and CDR2 is FQGNSA. The CDR3 coding sequence is TGTGCCAGCAGCAAAGGACAGGGGGCCCTCTCTAGCTACGAGCAGTACTTC. It yields the protein CASSKGQGALSSYEQYF.

The table lists this clone with a count of one. The chain carries TRBV28 and TRBJ1-2, with TRBD1 matching 9 bases. CDR1 is MDHEN, CDR2 SYDVKM, per germline. This CDR3 has 14 residues. With V trimmed by 2 bases and J by 4 bases, 2 bases remained unmatched. CDR3 region: CASSLTGGVYGYTF. CDR3 nucleotide sequence: TGTGCCAGCAGTTTAACAGGGGGCGTCTATGGCTACACCTTC.

The CDR3: CASSPGLAGDVEQYF. The CDR3 nucleotides are TGTGCCAGCTCACCAGGGCTAGCGGGAGATGTCGAGCAGTACTTC. The gene calls are TRBV18 and TRBJ2-7, with 10 bases that match TRBD2. With V trimmed by 2 bases and J by 6 bases, 7 bases remained unmatched. Germline CDR1 and CDR2: KGHSH and LQKENI. This CDR3 is 15 amino acids long.

The chain links TRBV4-3 to TRBJ2-2; weak D call: TRBD2 (6 bases). V lost 1 base and J 13 bases, leaving 19 bases between the germline ends. The CDR3 totals 15 residues. The germline V gene encodes CDR1 LGHNA and CDR2 YSLEER. In DNA, the CDR3 is TGCGCCAGCAGCCAAGCTATCACCAGCCGGGGAGGGCTGTTTTTT. Protein: CASSQAITSRGGLFF.

In its sample, this clone was seen once. Here the CDR3 reads CASGKKQGFNNSPLHF. The DNA of the CDR3 is TGTGCCAGTGGAAAGAAACAGGGATTCAATAATTCACCCCTCCACTTT. The J gene is TRBJ1-6, the V gene TRBV19; TRBD1 is a possible D gene (6 bases). CDR3 length: 16 residues. Trimming removed 8 bases from V and 5 bases from J, with 19 bases in between. Germline V lookup: CDR1 LNHDA, CDR2 SQIVND (reference sequence).

The genes are TRBV5-1 and TRBJ2-5, with 11 nucleotides matching TRBD2. Unmatched junction bases numbered 11, after V lost 0 bases and J lost 4 bases. Germline V gene data show CDR1 as SGHRS and CDR2 as YFSETQ. The CDR3 loop spans 18 amino acids. CDR3 DNA sequence: TGCGCCAGCAGCTTGGAGGGACTAGCGGTCGCGAGGGGAGAGACCCAGTACTTC. This sequence encodes CASSLEGLAVARGETQYF.

J is TRBJ1-2 and V is TRBV5-3; 9 nucleotides line up with TRBD1. TRBV5-3 is sorted into the ORF group, with uncertain function. V was pared by 4 bases and J by 6 bases, with 7 bases of the junction left unmatched. This CDR3 spans 14 amino acids. The CDR3 loop is CARSKQGASDGYTF. In DNA, the CDR3 is TGTGCCAGAAGCAAACAGGGGGCATCAGATGGCTACACCTTC.

The rearrangement uses TRBV7-2 and TRBJ2-7; D not resolved. V was trimmed by 5 bases and J by 12 bases, leaving 26 bases between them. The length of the CDR3 is 15 residues. The germline V gene has CDR1 SGHTA and CDR2 FQGNSA. The CDR3 region is CASSARPLLLSRRYF. CDR3 coding DNA: TGTGCCAGCAGCGCACGACCCTTACTATTGTCACGTAGGTACTTC.

This clone appeared a few times. This chain joins TRBV4-1 and TRBJ2-2, with 9 nucleotides matching TRBD1. The CDR3 contains 18 residues. Germline-derived CDR1 and CDR2 are MGHRA and YSYEKL. Trimming at V came to 4 bases and at J to 4 bases, leaving 13 bases not matched to a gene. This chain's CDR3 is CASSRGTGRLGRTGELFF. CDR3 bases: TGCGCCAGCAGCCGTGGGACAGGGAGGCTAGGACGCACCGGGGAGCTGTTTTTT.

Worth noting for this clone: Within the sample, other DNA sequences also encode this same CDR3. The V and J genes are TRBV7-9 and TRBJ1-3; D is unresolved. The germline CDR1 and CDR2 sequences are SEHNR and FQNEAQ (reference sequence). V was cut by 3 bases and J by 0 bases, with 9 bases left in between. The CDR3 is made up of 15 amino acids. CDR3 nucleotides: TGTGCCAGCAGCTTTGTTCTGAGCTCTGGAAACACCATATATTTT. As protein: CASSFVLSSGNTIYF.

V is TRBV12-5 and J is TRBJ2-1; 10 bases agree with TRBD2. Germline V CDR1 and CDR2: LGHNT, FRNRAP. This CDR3 is 17 amino acids long. Losses at the gene ends were 1 base for V and 6 bases for J; bases not matched to a gene: 9. The CDR3 sequence: CASGLGLAGPVRNEQFF. In DNA form, the CDR3 reads TGTGCTAGTGGTTTGGGACTAGCGGGTCCTGTTCGCAATGAGCAGTTCTTC.

The chain recombines TRBV4-2 with TRBJ1-2, with 9 positions matching TRBD1. Trimming removed 1 base from V and 4 bases from J; junction bases left unmatched: 7. The germline V gene encodes CDR1 LGHNA and CDR2 YNFKEQ. There are 16 residues in the CDR3. CDR3 sequence reads: CASSQALTGGLYGYTF. CDR3 DNA sequence: TGTGCCAGCAGCCAAGCCCTCACAGGGGGCCTCTATGGCTACACCTTC.

J is TRBJ2-5 and V is TRBV18; D remains unclear. V gave up 0 bases and J gave up 4 bases, with 9 bases separating them. In germline, CDR1 is KGHSH, CDR2 LQKENI. This CDR3 has 14 residues. CDR3 sequence reads: CASSPPTTRETQYF. The DNA for the CDR3 is TGTGCCAGCTCACCACCGACGACACGAGAGACCCAGTACTTC.

This sequence joins TRBV7-9 and TRBJ2-1; D is uncertain. Germline V gives CDR1 SEHNR, CDR2 FQNEAQ (reference sequence). The CDR3 is made up of 15 amino acids. Trimming shortened V by 5 bases and J by 0 bases, and 11 bases separated the two germline ends. The CDR3 sequence is CASSATAGSYNEQFF. The CDR3 DNA follows: TGTGCCAGCAGCGCTACGGCAGGCTCCTACAATGAGCAGTTCTTC.

The table lists this clone with a few counts. This rearrangement joins TRBV19 to TRBJ1-6, with D unresolved. The ends were cut back, 1 base at V and 13 bases at J, with 17 bases in the middle. CDR1 is LNHDA, CDR2 SQIVND, per germline (reference sequence). The CDR3 length is 15 residues. CDR3: CASSIVTSLGAPLHF. CDR3 coding DNA: TGTGCCAGTAGTATAGTGACCAGTTTGGGAGCTCCCCTCCACTTT.

J is TRBJ1-1 and V is TRBV7-8; 10 positions match TRBD1. This CDR3 spans 15 amino acids. V shed 4 bases and J 4 bases; nucleotides not matched to a gene: 6. Germline assignment: CDR1 SGHVS and CDR2 FQNEAQ. The CDR3 nucleotides read TGTGCCAGCAGCTCGCAGACAGGGGGCATCACTGAAGCTTTCTTT. It encodes CASSSQTGGITEAFF.